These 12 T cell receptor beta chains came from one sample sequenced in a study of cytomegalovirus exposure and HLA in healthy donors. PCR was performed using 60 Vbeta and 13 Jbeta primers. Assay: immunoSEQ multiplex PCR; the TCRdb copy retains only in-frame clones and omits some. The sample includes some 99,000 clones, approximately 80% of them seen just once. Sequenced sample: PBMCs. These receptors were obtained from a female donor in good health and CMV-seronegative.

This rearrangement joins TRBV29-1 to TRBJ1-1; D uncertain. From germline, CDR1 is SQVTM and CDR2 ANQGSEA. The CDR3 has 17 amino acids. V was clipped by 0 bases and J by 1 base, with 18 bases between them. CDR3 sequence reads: CSVEEGNEAPGNTEAFF. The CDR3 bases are TGCAGCGTTGAAGAAGGCAATGAGGCTCCCGGGAACACTGAAGCTTTCTTT.

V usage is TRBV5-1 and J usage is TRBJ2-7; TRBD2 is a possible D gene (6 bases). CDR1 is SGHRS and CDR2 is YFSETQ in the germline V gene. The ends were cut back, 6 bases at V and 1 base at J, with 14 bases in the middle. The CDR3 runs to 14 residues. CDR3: CASTLLGGSYEQYF. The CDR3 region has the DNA TGCGCCAGCACCCTCCTCGGGGGATCCTACGAGCAGTACTTC.

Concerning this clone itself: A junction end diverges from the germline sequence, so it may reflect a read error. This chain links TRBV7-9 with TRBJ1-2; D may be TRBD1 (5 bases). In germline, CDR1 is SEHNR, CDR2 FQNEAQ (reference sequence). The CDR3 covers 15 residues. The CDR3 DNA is TGTTCCAGCAGCTTCCTACCACAGGCTGGTAGAGGCTACACCTTC. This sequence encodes CSSSFLPQAGRGYTF.

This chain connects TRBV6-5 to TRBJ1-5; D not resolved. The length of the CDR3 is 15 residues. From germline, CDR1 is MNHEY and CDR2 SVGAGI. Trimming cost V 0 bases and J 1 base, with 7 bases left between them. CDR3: CASSYSFQSNQPQHF. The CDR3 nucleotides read TGTGCCAGCAGTTACTCATTTCAGAGCAATCAGCCCCAGCATTTT.

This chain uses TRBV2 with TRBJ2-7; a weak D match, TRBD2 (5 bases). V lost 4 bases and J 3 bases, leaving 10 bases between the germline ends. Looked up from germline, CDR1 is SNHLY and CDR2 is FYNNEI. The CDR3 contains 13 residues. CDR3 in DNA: TGTGCCAGCAGTGGTCTAGCAGGCTACGAGCAGTACTTC. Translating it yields CASSGLAGYEQYF.

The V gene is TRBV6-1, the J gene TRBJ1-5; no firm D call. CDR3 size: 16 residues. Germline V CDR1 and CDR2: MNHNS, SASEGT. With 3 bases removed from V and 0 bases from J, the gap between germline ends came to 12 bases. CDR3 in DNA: TGTGCCAGCAGTGAGGGGAGGCTCTATAGCAATCAGCCCCAGCATTTT. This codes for CASSEGRLYSNQPQHF.

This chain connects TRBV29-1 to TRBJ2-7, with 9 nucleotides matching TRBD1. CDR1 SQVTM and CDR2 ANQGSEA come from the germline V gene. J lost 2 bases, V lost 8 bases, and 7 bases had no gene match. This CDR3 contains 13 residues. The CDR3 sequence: CSIQRDRAYEQYF. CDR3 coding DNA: TGCAGCATACAGAGGGACAGGGCCTACGAGCAGTACTTC.

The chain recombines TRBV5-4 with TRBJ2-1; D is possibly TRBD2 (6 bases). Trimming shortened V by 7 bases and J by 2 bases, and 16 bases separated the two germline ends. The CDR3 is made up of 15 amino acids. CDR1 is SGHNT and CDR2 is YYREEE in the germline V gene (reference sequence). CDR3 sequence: CASYPRAGPYNEQFF. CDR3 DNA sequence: TGTGCCAGCTACCCTCGGGCGGGACCCTACAATGAGCAGTTCTTC.

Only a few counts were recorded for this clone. In DNA form, the CDR3 reads TGTGCCTGGAGTGGGGACAGGGTTGGGGAGCAGTACTTC. Protein product: CAWSGDRVGEQYF. The V and J genes are TRBV30 and TRBJ2-7; 9 bases align to TRBD1. Germline V gene lookup returns CDR1 GTSNPN and CDR2 SVGIG (reference sequence). Trimming at V came to 1 base and at J to 7 bases, leaving 5 bases not matched to a gene. This CDR3 region has 13 residues.

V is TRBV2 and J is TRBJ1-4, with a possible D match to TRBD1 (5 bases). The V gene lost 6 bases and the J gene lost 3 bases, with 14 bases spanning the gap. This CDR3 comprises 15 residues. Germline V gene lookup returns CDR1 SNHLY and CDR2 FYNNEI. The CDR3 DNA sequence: TGTGCCAGCAGAGCGGCGGGGGTCGCTAATGAAAAACTGTTTTTT. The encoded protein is CASRAAGVANEKLFF.

CDR3 nucleotide sequence: TGTGCCAGCAGCGGGGACACTTCGAGCTCTGGAAACACCATATATTTT. Its translation: CASSGDTSSSGNTIYF. The chain combines TRBV9 with TRBJ1-3; D may be TRBD1 (6 bases). The CDR3 covers 16 residues. Looked up from germline, CDR1 is SGDLS and CDR2 is YYNGEE. Trimming shortened V by 3 bases and J by 0 bases, and 13 bases separated the two germline ends. The full variable domain, completed using reference TRBV9 and TRBJ1-3, is DSGVTQTPKHLITATGQRVTLRCSPRSGDLSVYWYQQSLDQGLQFLIQYYNGEERAKGNILERFSAQQFPDLHSELNLSSLELGDSALYFCASSGDTSSSGNTIYFGEGSWLTVV.

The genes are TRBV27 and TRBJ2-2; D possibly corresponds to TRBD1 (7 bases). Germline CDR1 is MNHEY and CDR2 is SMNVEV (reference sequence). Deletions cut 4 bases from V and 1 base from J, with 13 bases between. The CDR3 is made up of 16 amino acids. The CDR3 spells CASSSAGGMNTGELFF. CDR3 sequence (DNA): TGTGCCAGCAGTTCAGCAGGGGGGATGAACACCGGGGAGCTGTTTTTT.